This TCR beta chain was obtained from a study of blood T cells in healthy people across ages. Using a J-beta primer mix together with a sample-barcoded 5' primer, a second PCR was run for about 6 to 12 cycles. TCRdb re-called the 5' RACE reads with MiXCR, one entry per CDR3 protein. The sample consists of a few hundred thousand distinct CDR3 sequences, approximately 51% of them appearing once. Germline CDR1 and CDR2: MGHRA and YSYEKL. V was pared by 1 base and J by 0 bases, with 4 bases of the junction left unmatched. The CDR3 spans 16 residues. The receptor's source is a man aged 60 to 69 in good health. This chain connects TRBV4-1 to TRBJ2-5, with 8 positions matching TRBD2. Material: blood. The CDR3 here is CASSQGIAGYQETQYF. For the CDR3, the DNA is TGCGCCAGCAGCCAAGGGATAGCGGGGTACCAAGAGACCCAGTACTTC.